This T cell receptor (beta chain) was obtained from a study of cytomegalovirus exposure and HLA in healthy donors. About the study: The roughly 100 million unique TCR beta sequences, from around 200 million T cells, were found by an earlier analysis. Study conclusions and caveats: HLA allele associations emerged for some 16,000 TCR beta sequences in a later analysis, at 0.05 false discovery rate. Certain sequence variants were highly shared and formed a cluster, and this cluster was likely a sequencing artifact. Earlier analysis yielded a pattern in which most TCR beta V segments were productive about 90% or about 30% of the time.

Remarks on this clone: Its antigen is currently unknown.

The length of the CDR3 is 17 residues. Per germline, CDR1 MGHRA and CDR2 YSYEKL. The junction had 9 bases not matched to a gene; V was cut back by 1 base and J by 1 base. The PCR contained 60 Vbeta and 13 Jbeta primers. Using immunoSEQ multiplex PCR, the repertoire was profiled, and TCRdb retains in-frame clones only, with some absent. This sample lists about 20,000 clones; its ten largest clones have more than 20%. This sequence joins TRBV4-1 and TRBJ1-1; 7 nucleotides align to TRBD1. The TCR was taken from a man aged 60 to 75 in good health and CMV-seropositive. The specimen was PBMCs. The CDR3 spells CASSQGWGQRKNTEAFF. As DNA, the CDR3 is TGCGCCAGCAGCCAAGGTTGGGGACAGAGAAAGAACACTGAAGCTTTCTTT.